This T cell receptor (beta chain) was documented in a study of Graves' ophthalmopathy and Graves' hyperthyroidism (dated by TCRdb to 2016 to 2019). As for the study more broadly: Peripheral blood samples were taken at the time of initial diagnosis, before any treatment was given. The study used TCR beta repertoire signatures to distinguish Graves' ophthalmopathy from Graves' hyperthyroidism and to predict progression to ophthalmopathy. In total, around 130 blood samples were TCR-sequenced: 40 to 45 ophthalmopathy, about 75 hyperthyroidism and roughly 17 hyperthyroidism-to-ophthalmopathy patients. To explore V-J signatures that separate ophthalmopathy from hyperthyroidism, a discovery set of about a hundred patients was enrolled, consisting of about 43 with ophthalmopathy and roughly 60 with stable hyperthyroidism. The independent validation cohort included approximately 19 hyperthyroidism patients plus 17 patients who later progressed from hyperthyroidism to ophthalmopathy. In a handful of hyperthyroidism patients, the T-cell repertoires found in thyroid tissue were compared with those found in blood. After sampling, hyperthyroidism patients received methimazole starting at 30 mg daily, and ophthalmopathy patients received high-dose intravenous methylprednisolone. Overall study outcomes, separate from this receptor: In validation, the model predicted ophthalmopathy progression with less than 71% sensitivity and approximately 75% specificity; about a dozen predicted patients were CT-confirmed with GO in a median of roughly 6.8 months. Among expanded thyroid clonotypes with frequency above 0.001, most also showed up in blood, which suggests that blood repertoires may reflect the thyroid immune response. The 13-signature model separated ophthalmopathy from stable hyperthyroidism with around 90% sensitivity and about 81% specificity in cross-validation, and 80%/75% in the test set. No statistical method was used to predetermine the sample size, and group allocation was not hidden from the investigators.

Stable hyperthyroidism was defined as no progression to ophthalmopathy within 18 months of follow-up. Hyperthyroidism patients were newly diagnosed, with disease duration under 2 months, and aged 18 to 65 years. Patients with other autoimmune diseases, uncontrolled infections, pregnancy or lactation were excluded from the study. Clinical symptoms, serum thyroxine, TRAb, thyroid ultrasound and orbital computed tomography formed the basis of the diagnosis. PBMCs were isolated from more than 9 ml of fresh peripheral blood by Ficoll-Paque density gradient centrifugation. Total RNA was extracted with Trizol reagent and quality-checked on an Agilent 2100 Bioanalyzer. TCR beta CDR3 regions were amplified from RNA transcripts for repertoire sequencing. A first-round RT-PCR used HTBI primers with the Qiagen OneStep RT-PCR kit, followed by a second-round multiplex PCR, size selection and purification. Libraries were sequenced on an Illumina HiSeq2000 using paired-end 100 bp reads. The study's processing was this. SOAPnuke was used for read processing, and reads with adapters, uncalled bases, a mean Phred below 15, or no exact constant-primer or identifier match were discarded. COPE v1.2.5 was used to merge the high-quality paired reads. Each unique nucleotide sequence was treated as a clonotype, and MiTCR v1.1 was used to align the clonotypes to the IMGT TRB V, D and J references. Only V-J combinations with frequency above 0.0001 were analysed, covering approximately 99% of repertoires. For each V-J combination, a TCR clonal expansion and chaos score was defined as F50 clonal expansion divided by the chaos observed in the TCRdist matrix. Features were reduced by Welch's t-statistics and random forest to approximately 13 V-J combinations, which fed a naive Bayes classifier. Thyroid-blood repertoire similarity was quantified with the Morisita-Horn index. TCRdb took the public reads, trimmed them with fastp at Q25, ran MiXCR for clone calling and kept in-frame beta chains. All rows with the same CDR3 protein become a single entry with the most common DNA and genes. The V and J calls, along with clone size, are taken from TCRdb and not from the paper's own processing. This sample is represented by about 370,000 distinct CDR3 sequences; 17% of them were singletons. Around 2.4% of the sample goes to the ten largest clones.

Remarks on this clonotype: The antigen it binds to is not known. Per-base quality was not reported, and no clone a single base away is much larger than it.

Looking up the germline V gene yields CDR1 SQVTM and CDR2 ANQGSEA. V loses 4 bases at its end and J loses 7 bases; junction bases beyond the gene matches: 0. The CDR3 has 11 amino acids, counting the end cysteine and phenylalanine. Only the CDR3 DNA is retained, 33 bases long and in frame from the first base. The sequenced material came from peripheral blood. The source is an adult woman with stable Graves' hyperthyroidism. The chain is assembled from TRBV29-1 and TRBJ2-5, with 10 junctional bases fitting TRBD2. In nucleotides, the sequence is TGCAGCGTTGCTAGCGGGGGGACCCAGTACTTC. This encodes CSVASGGTQYF.